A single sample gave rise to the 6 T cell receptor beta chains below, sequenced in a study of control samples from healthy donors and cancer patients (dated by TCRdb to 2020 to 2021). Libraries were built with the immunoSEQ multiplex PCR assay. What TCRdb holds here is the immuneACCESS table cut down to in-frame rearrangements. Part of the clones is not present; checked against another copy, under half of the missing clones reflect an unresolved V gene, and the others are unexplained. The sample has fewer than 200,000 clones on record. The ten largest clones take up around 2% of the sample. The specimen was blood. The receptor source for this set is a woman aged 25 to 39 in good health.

In DNA, the CDR3 is TGTGCCAGCAGCCTTCTTGGTCCCCAGATTTACGAGCAGTACTTC. It encodes CASSLLGPQIYEQYF. This chain links TRBV11-2 with TRBJ2-7, with D hard to call. V dropped 5 bases and J dropped 4 bases, with 18 bases sitting between them. CDR3 length: 15 residues. Germline values: CDR1 SGHAT, CDR2 FQNNGV.

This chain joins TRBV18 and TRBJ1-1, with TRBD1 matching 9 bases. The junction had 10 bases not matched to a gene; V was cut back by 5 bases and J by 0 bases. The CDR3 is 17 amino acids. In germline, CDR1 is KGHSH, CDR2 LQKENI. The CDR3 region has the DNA TGTGCCAGCTCAACTTTACAGGGGGCCAGCTTGAACACTGAAGCTTTCTTT. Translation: CASSTLQGASLNTEAFF. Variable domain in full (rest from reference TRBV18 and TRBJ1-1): NAGVMQNPRHLVRRRGQEARLRCSPMKGHSHVYWYRQLPEEGLKFMVYLQKENIIDESGMPKERFSAEFPKEGPSILRIQQVVRGDSAAYFCASSTLQGASLNTEAFFGQGTRLTVV.

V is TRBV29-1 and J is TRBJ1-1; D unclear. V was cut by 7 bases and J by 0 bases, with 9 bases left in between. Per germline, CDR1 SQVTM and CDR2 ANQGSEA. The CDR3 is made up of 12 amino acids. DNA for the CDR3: TGCAGCGGGGTAGCAATGAACACTGAAGCTTTCTTT. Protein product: CSGVAMNTEAFF.

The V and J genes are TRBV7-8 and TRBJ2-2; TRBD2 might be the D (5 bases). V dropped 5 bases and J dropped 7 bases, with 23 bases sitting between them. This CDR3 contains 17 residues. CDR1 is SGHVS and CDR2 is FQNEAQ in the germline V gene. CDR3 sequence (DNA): TGTGCCAGCAGCCTCCATGAGGGCCCTGGGAATGGCGGGGAGCTGTTTTTT. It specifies CASSLHEGPGNGGELFF.

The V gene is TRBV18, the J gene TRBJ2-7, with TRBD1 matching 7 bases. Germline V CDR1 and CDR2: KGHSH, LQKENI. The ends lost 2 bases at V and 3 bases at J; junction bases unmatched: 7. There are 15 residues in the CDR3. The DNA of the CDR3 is TGTGCCAGCTCACCAGAGACAGGGACGGTCTACGAGCAGTACTTC. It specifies CASSPETGTVYEQYF.

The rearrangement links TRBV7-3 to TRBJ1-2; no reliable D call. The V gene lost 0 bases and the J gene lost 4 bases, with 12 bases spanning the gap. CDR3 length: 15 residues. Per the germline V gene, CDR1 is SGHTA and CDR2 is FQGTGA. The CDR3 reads CASSLTGQLSYGYTF. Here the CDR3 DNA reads TGTGCCAGCAGCTTAACTGGGCAGCTGAGCTATGGCTACACCTTC.